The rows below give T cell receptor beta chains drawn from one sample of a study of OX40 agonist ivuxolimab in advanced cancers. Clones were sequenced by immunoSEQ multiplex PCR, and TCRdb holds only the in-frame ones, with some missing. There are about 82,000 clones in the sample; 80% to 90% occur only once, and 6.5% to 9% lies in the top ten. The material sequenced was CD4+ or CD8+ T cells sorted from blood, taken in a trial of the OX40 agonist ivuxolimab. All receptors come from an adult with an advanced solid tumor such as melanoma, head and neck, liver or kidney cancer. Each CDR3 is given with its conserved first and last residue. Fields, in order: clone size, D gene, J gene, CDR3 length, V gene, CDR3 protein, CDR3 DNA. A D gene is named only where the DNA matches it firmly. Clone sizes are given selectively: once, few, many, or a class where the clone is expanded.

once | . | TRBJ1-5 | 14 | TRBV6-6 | CASSIPQNNQPQHF | TGTGCCAGCAGCATACCCCAGAACAATCAGCCCCAGCATTTT
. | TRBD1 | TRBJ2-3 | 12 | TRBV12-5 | CASGGQGDTQYF | TGTGCTAGTGGTGGACAGGGGGATACGCAGTATTTT
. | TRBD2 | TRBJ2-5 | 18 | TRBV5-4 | CASSPLPGLAGGQETQYF | TGTGCCAGCAGCCCCCTTCCGGGACTAGCGGGAGGGCAAGAGACCCAGTACTTC
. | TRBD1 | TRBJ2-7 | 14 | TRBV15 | CATSGRQGPYEQYF | TGTGCCACCAGCGGACGACAGGGACCCTACGAGCAGTACTTC
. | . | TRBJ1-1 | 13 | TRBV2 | CASSPDSWGEAFF | TGTGCCAGCAGTCCGGACAGCTGGGGTGAGGCTTTCTTT
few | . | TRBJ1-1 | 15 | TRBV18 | CASSPPLLTNTEAFF | TGTGCCAGCTCACCACCGCTCCTCACGAACACTGAAGCTTTCTTT
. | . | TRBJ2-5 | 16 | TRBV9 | CASSVANSGEWETQYF | TGTGCCAGCAGCGTAGCAAACTCGGGGGAGTGGGAGACCCAGTACTTC
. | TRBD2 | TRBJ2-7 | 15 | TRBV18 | CASSPSGSGIYEQYF | TGTGCCAGCTCACCTAGTGGTAGCGGGATCTACGAGCAGTACTTC
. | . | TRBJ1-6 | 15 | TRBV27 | CASTELGTYNSPLHF | TGTGCCAGCACCGAACTCGGAACTTATAATTCACCCCTCCACTTT
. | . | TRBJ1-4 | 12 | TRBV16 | CASSQLDEKLFF | TGTGCCAGCAGCCAGCTGGATGAAAAACTGTTTTTT
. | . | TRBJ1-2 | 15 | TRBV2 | CASSEVRGGNYGYTF | TGTGCCAGCAGTGAAGTAAGAGGGGGGAACTATGGCTACACCTTC
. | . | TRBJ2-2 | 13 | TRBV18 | CASSNEWFGELFF | TGTGCCAGCTCAAACGAGTGGTTCGGGGAGCTGTTTTTT
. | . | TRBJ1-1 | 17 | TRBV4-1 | CASSQERGAGVNTEAFF | TGCGCCAGCAGCCAAGAAAGGGGGGCAGGGGTGAACACTGAAGCTTTCTTT
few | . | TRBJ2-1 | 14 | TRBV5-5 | CASSLEVSYNEQFF | TGTGCCAGCAGCTTGGAGGTCTCCTACAATGAGCAGTTCTTC
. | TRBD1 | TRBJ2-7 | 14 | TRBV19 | CASSIPGTGDEQYF | TGTGCCAGTAGTATCCCCGGGACAGGGGACGAGCAGTACTTC
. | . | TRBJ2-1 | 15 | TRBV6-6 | CASSPSRGDPLAQFF | TGTGCCAGCAGTCCGTCACGGGGAGACCCCTTAGCGCAGTTCTTC
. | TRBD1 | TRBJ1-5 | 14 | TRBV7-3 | CASNSGTGDQPQHF | TGTGCCAGCAACTCCGGGACAGGGGATCAGCCCCAGCATTTT
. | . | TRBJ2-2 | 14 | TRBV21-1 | CASSKRDRNGELFF | TGTGCCAGCAGCAAAAGAGATAGAAACGGGGAGCTGTTTTTT
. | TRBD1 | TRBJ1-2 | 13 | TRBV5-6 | CASSLGQGSGYTF | TGTGCCAGCAGCTTGGGACAGGGAAGTGGCTACACCTTC
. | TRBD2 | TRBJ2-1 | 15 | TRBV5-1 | CASSPGLAAYNEQFF | TGCGCCAGCAGCCCCGGACTAGCGGCATACAATGAGCAGTTCTTC
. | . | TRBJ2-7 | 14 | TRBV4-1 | CASSQAILSYEQYF | TGCGCCAGCAGCCAAGCTATCCTCTCCTACGAGCAGTACTTC
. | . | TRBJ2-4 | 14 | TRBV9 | CASSLSGSPHIQYF | TGTGCCAGCAGCTTATCAGGGAGCCCCCACATTCAGTACTTC
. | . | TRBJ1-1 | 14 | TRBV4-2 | CASSQEILNTEAFF | TGTGCCAGCAGCCAAGAAATTTTAAACACTGAAGCTTTCTTT
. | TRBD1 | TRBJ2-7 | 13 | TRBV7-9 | CASSHRGRYEQYF | TGTGCCAGCAGCCACAGGGGGCGTTACGAGCAGTACTTC
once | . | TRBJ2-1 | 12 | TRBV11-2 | CASSLRAGGEVF | TGTGCCAGCAGCCTCCGGGCCGGCGGTGAGGTCTTC
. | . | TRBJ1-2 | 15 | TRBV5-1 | CASSLGQGLVYGYTF | TGCGCCAGCAGCTTGGGGCAGGGGCTGGTCTATGGCTACACCTTC
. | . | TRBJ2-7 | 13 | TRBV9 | CASSGTDSYEQYF | TGTGCCAGCAGCGGGACGGACTCCTACGAGCAGTACTTC
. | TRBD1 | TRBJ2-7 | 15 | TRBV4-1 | CASSQGGQGAYEQYF | TGCGCCAGCAGCCAAGGGGGACAGGGGGCTTACGAGCAGTACTTC
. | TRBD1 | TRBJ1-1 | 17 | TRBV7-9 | CASSPPPRGQGNTEAFF | TGTGCCAGCAGCCCGCCACCCAGAGGACAGGGAAACACTGAAGCTTTCTTT
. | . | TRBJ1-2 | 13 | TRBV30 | CAWTPGPSYGYTF | TGTGCCTGGACTCCGGGACCAAGCTATGGCTACACCTTC
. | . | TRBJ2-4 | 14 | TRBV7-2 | CASSPGILRDIQYF | TGTGCCAGCAGCCCGGGGATTTTAAGGGACATTCAGTACTTC
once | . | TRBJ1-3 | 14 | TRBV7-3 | CASSLTPGGNTIYF | TGTGCCAGCAGCTTAACCCCTGGTGGAAACACCATATATTTT
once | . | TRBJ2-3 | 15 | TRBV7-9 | CASSFLGSSTDTQYF | TGTGCCAGCAGCTTCTTAGGGAGCTCCACAGATACGCAGTATTTT
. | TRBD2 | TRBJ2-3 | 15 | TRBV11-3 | CASSLELASTDTQYF | TGTGCCAGCAGCTTAGAACTAGCGAGCACAGATACGCAGTATTTT
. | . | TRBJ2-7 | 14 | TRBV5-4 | CASSLPIAGAEQYF | TGTGCCAGCAGCTTACCCATAGCCGGGGCGGAGCAGTACTTC
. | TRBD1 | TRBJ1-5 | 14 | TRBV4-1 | CASSQGQGGQPQHF | TGCGCCAGCAGCCAGGGACAGGGAGGGCAGCCCCAGCATTTT
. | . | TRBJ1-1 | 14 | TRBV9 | CASSASNVGAEAFF | TGTGCCAGCAGCGCCTCAAACGTAGGAGCTGAAGCTTTCTTT
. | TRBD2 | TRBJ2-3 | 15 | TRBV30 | CAWALLAGKIYGQYF | TGTGCCTGGGCCCTCTTAGCGGGGAAGATTTATGGGCAGTATTTT
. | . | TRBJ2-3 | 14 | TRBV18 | CASSPPGATDTQYF | TGTGCCAGCTCACCACCAGGGGCCACTGATACGCAGTATTTT
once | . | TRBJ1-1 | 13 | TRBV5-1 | CASSFGHPSEAFF | TGCGCCAGCAGCTTCGGGCACCCGTCTGAAGCTTTCTTT
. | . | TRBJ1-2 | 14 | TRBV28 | CASSLRGLVYGYTF | TGTGCCAGCAGTTTGCGGGGCCTGGTCTATGGCTACACCTTC
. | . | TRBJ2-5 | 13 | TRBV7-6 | CASSFWSQETQYF | TGTGCCAGCAGCTTTTGGAGCCAAGAGACCCAGTACTTC
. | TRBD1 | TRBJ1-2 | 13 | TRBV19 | CASSQQGADGYTF | TGTGCCAGTAGTCAACAGGGGGCCGATGGCTACACCTTC
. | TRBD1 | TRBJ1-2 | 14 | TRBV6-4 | CASRETGGVAGYTF | TGTGCCAGCAGGGAAACAGGGGGCGTGGCTGGCTACACCTTC
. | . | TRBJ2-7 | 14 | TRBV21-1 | CAHLGGWPSYEQYF | TGTGCCCACCTCGGCGGTTGGCCGTCCTACGAGCAGTACTTC
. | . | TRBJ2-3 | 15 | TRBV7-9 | CASSFGGGVTDTQYF | TGTGCCAGCAGCTTCGGGGGCGGTGTGACAGATACGCAGTATTTT
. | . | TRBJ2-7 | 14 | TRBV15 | CATSRQGGTYEQYF | TGTGCCACCAGCAGACAGGGGGGGACCTACGAGCAGTACTTC
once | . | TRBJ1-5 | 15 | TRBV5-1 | CASRAGEGGNQPQHF | TGCGCCAGCAGGGCCGGGGAGGGAGGCAATCAGCCCCAGCATTTT
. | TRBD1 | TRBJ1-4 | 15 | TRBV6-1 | CASSDPRTGVEKLFF | TGTGCCAGCAGTGACCCTCGGACAGGGGTTGAAAAACTGTTTTTT
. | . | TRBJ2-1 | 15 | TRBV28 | CASSLAPVSDNEQFF | TGTGCCAGCAGTTTAGCCCCCGTTAGCGACAATGAGCAGTTCTTC
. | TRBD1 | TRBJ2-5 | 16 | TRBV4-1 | CASSQGAGGWQETQYF | TGCGCCAGCAGCCAAGGGGCAGGGGGCTGGCAAGAGACCCAGTACTTC